The text below deals with one T cell receptor (beta chain). This clone was seen more than once but under ten times. Its antigen remains unidentified. There are no base qualities to consult, and no much larger clone falls within one base. The sample belongs to a study of cytomegalovirus exposure and HLA in healthy donors (dated by TCRdb to 2015 to 2018). Study-level background: An earlier analysis of roughly 500 of the donors reported about 260 Gb of sequence data and some 110 million unique TCR beta sequences obtained from about 179 million T cells. Roughly 300 gigabases of sequencing data and around 80 million unique TCR sequences made up an early release that covered over 550 HLA-typed donors. Among the roughly 400 genotyped donors, approximately 76% belonged to the genetic ancestry cluster associated with self-reported Caucasian donors. The study aimed to test whether signatures of past pathogen exposure could be identified by cataloging public T cell receptors. The T cell repertoires of roughly 660 subjects were profiled by immunosequencing and related to cytomegalovirus serostatus. In addition to the first cohort of roughly 700 subjects, a separate validation cohort of 120 different subjects was used. To predict cytomegalovirus infection status, the study combined high-throughput TCR immunosequencing, statistical association of individual TCRs with disease status, and machine learning. A later analysis re-analyzed previously published TCR beta repertoires from roughly 630 donors and added high-resolution HLA genotyping to study TCR occurrence patterns. In the later analysis, no new phenotypic data were used to find candidate immune exposures; instead, reliance was placed on TCR beta sequences and their occurrence across donors. In an earlier analysis of 587 of the donors, high-throughput TCR beta sequencing was used to judge whether each TCR beta V gene segment behaved as functional or pseudogenic. Donor age, sex, ethnicity and CMV serostatus were collected together with the repertoire data. A later genetic analysis used genome-wide SNP genotypes for about 65% of the 666 donors, treating that subset as a discovery cohort. Every repertoire in the discovery cohort had been generated on one and the same sequencing platform. HLA typing covered class I and class II loci at four-digit resolution. The number of donors typed differed by locus, with 629-630 for A, B, C, DRB1 and DQB1, over 500 for DQA1, nearly 610 for DPA1, and 450 to 480 for DPB1. Roughly five DR-DQ haplotypes were handled as single units for association and clustering, since linkage in the cohort was strong. On average, about 200,000 unique TCR beta nucleotide sequences were sequenced per donor among roughly 430 genotyped donors of the cohort, with around 19% of those sequences being non-productive.

The full study reports these points: In vitro tests confirmed that a few of the cytomegalovirus-associated TCR beta chains recognize cytomegalovirus antigens. A further reported finding was that TCR beta sequences accurately predicted the HLA-A and HLA-B alleles for most subjects in the first cohort. Only TCR beta chains were sequenced in this cohort, and the absence of alpha or paired-chain data limited detectable features. Because counts were too low, about 15 rarely observed V segments, including chromosome 9 orphons, were left out of the earlier analysis of about 500 of the donors. Sequencing depth was assumed to be roughly uniform across donors in the presence/absence analyses, though that assumption may not hold. Specific HLA alleles were associated with roughly 16,000 TCR beta sequences at a false discovery rate of 0.05 in a later analysis. The classifier was reported to diagnose cytomegalovirus status with high specificity and sensitivity in both the original cohort and the validation cohort. Several of the top co-occurrence clusters appeared to be linked to parvovirus B19, influenza, CMV and Epstein-Barr virus, according to a later analysis. Some IMGT-functional V segments, including TRBV6-2 and TRBV6-3, could not be told apart with the 87-base-pair reads, so those segments were excluded. For the cohort, immune exposure information was limited to CMV serostatus. A group of highly shared sequence variants was considered likely to be a technical artifact of the sequencing pipeline. Assigning TCR associations to individual alleles was difficult when HLA alleles, especially DR and DQ, strongly co-occurred. An association between a missense DCLRE1C variant and V-gene and J-gene trimming of TCR beta chains was found in a later genetic analysis and replicated in an independent cohort. Linkage disequilibrium might explain the correlated functional status among segregating V segments, but an unknown experimental factor could not be ruled out. Most TCR sequences were observed very rarely across donors, whereas some public TCRs were present in many individuals. In an earlier analysis of over 550 of the donors, most TCR beta V segments were observed in productive rearrangements about 87% or about 30% of the time, broadly matching IMGT annotations. A total of 150 to 200 TCR beta chains were listed by the study as associated with cytomegalovirus. Because HLA typing was missing for some donors at each locus, association tests included only the typed subset. According to a later genetic analysis, donors in an Asian-associated ancestry cluster had fewer N-insertions in productive TCRs than the approximately 690-donor mean. In a later analysis, HLA-associated TCR beta chains showed more clonal expansion and lower generation probabilities than non-associated chains that were equally common. A later analysis found that TCR association rates varied across HLA loci, with DRB1 alleles showing the most associated TCRs and HLA-C alleles the fewest. According to the authors, the approach could potentially be generalized to other disease states and immunological phenotypes. Most CMV-associated TCR beta chains appeared to be HLA-restricted in a later analysis, and the HLA associations seemed to be driven largely by CMV exposure.

The library was produced with the immunoSEQ multiplex PCR assay. For the multiplex PCR, a mixture combining 60 forward primers for TCR Vbeta segments and 13 reverse primers for TCR Jbeta segments was used. The CDR3 region of rearranged TCR beta genes was amplified from genomic DNA with a multiplex PCR assay. The Illumina HiSeq System was used to sequence the amplified TCR beta libraries as 87-base-pair reads. The authors' analysis ran thus. In a later analysis, some 80 million unique TCR beta chains were counted across the roughly 700 repertoires, and roughly 11 million of these chains were shared by at least two donors. Raw reads were error-corrected and collapsed into unique sequences with a nearest-neighbor algorithm that merged closely related sequences to remove PCR and sequencing errors. To assign V, D and J gene segments, CDR3 sequences were aligned to IMGT reference sequences. Each retained sequence needed at least a six-nucleotide match to both a V gene segment and a J gene segment. A rearrangement counted as productive if the CDR3 had no stop codons and remained in frame with V and J, and every other rearrangement counted as non-productive. Following IMGT convention, CDR3 was defined as the stretch from the second conserved V-encoded cysteine up to the conserved J-encoded phenylalanine. The earlier analysis of about 620 of the donors excluded sequences that lacked an unambiguous match to a single V gene segment. An earlier analysis of some 500 of the donors classified V segments as functional when productive rearrangements were above 56.7% and as segregating when the standard deviation between donors was above 5%. To diagnose cytomegalovirus status from the catalog of TCR beta chain sequences, a statistical classification framework was built. A later analysis assigned V and J genes by comparing TCR nucleotide sequences with IMGT/GENE-DB human TR gene sequences. A later analysis assigned CDR3 sequences and most-parsimonious VDJ recombination scenarios with the TCRdist pipeline. A later analysis defined each TCR beta chain by its CDR3 amino acid sequence plus V-gene family, and excluded reads lacking a unique V-gene family. As a way to deal with suspected cross-contamination and a sequencing artifact, a later analysis dropped 450 to 600 nucleotide sequences that were highly shared and had low generation probability. In a later analysis, a clonal expansion index for each public chain was calculated from normalized within-repertoire ranks of inferred template counts. Generation probabilities in a later analysis came from a VDJ recombination model fitted to out-of-frame rearrangements, and those results were checked against IGoR. In a later analysis, hypergeometric tests were used to score TCR-TCR, TCR-HLA and TCR-CMV co-occurrence, with a repertoire-size bias correction applied to TCR pairs. In a later analysis, false discovery rates were estimated by permuting HLA or CMV assignments 20 times. A later analysis grouped co-occurring TCRs with DBSCAN, adding TCRdist sequence similarity when clustering within HLA-allele-positive subsets. Repertoires with fewer than 30,000 or more than 120,000 public chains, plus five repertoires with anomalous nucleotide sharing, were excluded from co-occurrence clustering. The immuneACCESS repertoire file appears here via TCRdb, limited to in-frame rearrangements. These files lack a portion of the clones; in checked studies, under half of the deficit traces to unresolved V genes, and the cause of the others is not known. The DNA gave D and trimming, while V, J and clone size come from that table. The sample table lists some 99,000 clones, roughly 70% of them with a count of one. Over 7.5% of the sample rests with the top ten.

V and J lose 7 bases and 8 bases, and a span of 21 bases separates them. As encoded in the germline V gene (reference sequence), CDR1 is SGHAT while CDR2 is FQDESV. The CDR3 sequence holds 15 residues, the cysteine and phenylalanine included. Only the CDR3 DNA stays, 45 bases, in frame from base 1. The cohort consisted of 666 healthy bone marrow donors. At the time of sampling, every cohort member was nominally healthy, though immune exposures that went unrecorded were likely present. The donor tested CMV seronegative and was one of the 352 seronegative cohort members. A peripheral blood sample was provided by each donor, and peripheral blood mononuclear cells were used for TCR beta sequencing. The Qiagen DNeasy Blood Extraction Kit was used to extract genomic DNA from the blood cell samples.

In this chain, TRBV11-1 is recombined with TRBJ2-1, and perhaps TRBD2 as D gene, on 5 matching bases. The sample taken for sequencing was PBMCs. This TCR was sampled from a man aged 40-49 years in good health and CMV-seronegative. Here the CDR3 is given as CASTLRASGTDEQFF. The DNA sequence is TGTGCCAGCACCTTGCGGGCGTCGGGTACCGATGAGCAGTTCTTC.